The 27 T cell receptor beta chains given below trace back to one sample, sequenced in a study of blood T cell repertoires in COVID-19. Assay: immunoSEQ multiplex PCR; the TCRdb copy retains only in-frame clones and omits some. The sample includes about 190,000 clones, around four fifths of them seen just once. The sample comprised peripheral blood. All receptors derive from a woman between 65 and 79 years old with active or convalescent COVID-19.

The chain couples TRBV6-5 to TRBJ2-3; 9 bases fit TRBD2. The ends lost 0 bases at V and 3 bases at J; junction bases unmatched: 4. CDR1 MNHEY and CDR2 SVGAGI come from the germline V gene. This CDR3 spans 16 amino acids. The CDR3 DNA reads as TGTGCCAGCAGTTACTCGACTAGCGGTGGGACAGATACGCAGTATTTT. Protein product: CASSYSTSGGTDTQYF.

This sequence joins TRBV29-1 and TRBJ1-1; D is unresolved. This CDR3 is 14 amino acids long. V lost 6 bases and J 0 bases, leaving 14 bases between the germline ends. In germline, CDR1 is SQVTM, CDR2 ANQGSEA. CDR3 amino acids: CSVAVGQLNTEAFF. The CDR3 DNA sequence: TGCAGCGTGGCCGTGGGCCAACTGAACACTGAAGCTTTCTTT. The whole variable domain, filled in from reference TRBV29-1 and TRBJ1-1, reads SAVISQKPSRDICQRGTSLTIQCQVDSQVTMMFWYRQQPGQSLTLIATANQGSEATYESGFVIDKFPISRPNLTFSTLTVSNMSPEDSSIYLCSVAVGQLNTEAFFGQGTRLTVV.

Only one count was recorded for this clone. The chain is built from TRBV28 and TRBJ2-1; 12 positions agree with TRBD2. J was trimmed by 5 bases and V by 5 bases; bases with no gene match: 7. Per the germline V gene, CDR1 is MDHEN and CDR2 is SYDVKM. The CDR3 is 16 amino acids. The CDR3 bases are TGTGCCAGCAGTACCCCACTAGCGGGAGGAGACAATGAGCAGTTCTTC. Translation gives CASSTPLAGGDNEQFF.

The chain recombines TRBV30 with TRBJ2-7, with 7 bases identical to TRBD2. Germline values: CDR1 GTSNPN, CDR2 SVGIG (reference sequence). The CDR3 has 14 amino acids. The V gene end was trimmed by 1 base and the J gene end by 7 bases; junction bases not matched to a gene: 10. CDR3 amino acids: CAWSAGTTREEQYF. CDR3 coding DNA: TGTGCCTGGAGTGCCGGGACTACCCGAGAGGAGCAGTACTTC.

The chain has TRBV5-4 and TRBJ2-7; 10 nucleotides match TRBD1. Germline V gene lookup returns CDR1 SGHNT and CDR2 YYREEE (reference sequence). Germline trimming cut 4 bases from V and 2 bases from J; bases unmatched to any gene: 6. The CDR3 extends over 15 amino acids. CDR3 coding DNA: TGTGCCAGCAGCGCCACCGGGACAGGGGCCTACGAGCAGTACTTC. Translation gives CASSATGTGAYEQYF.

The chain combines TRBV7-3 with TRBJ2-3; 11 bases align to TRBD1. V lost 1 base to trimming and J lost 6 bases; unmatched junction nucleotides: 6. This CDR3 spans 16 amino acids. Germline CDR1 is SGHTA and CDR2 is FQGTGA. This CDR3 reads CASSLIGQGASDTQYF. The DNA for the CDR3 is TGTGCCAGCAGCTTAATTGGACAGGGGGCATCGGATACGCAGTATTTT.

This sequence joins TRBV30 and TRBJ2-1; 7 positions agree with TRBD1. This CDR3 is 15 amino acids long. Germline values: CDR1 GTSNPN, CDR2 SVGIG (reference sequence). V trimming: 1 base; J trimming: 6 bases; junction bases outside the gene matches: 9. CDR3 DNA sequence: TGTGCCTGGAGTGATGGACAGGCCGGCCTCAATGAGCAGTTCTTC. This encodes CAWSDGQAGLNEQFF.

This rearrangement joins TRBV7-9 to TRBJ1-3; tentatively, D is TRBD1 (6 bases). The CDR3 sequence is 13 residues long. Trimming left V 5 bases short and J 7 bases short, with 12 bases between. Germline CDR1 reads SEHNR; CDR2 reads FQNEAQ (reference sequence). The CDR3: CASSLTQGNTIYF. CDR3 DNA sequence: TGTGCCAGCAGCCTGACTCAGGGGAACACCATATATTTT.

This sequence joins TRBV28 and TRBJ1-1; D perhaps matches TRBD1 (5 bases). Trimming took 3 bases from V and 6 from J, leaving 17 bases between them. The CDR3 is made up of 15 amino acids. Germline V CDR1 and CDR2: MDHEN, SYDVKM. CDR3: CASSFGVAGVAEAFF. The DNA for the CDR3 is TGTGCCAGCAGTTTTGGAGTGGCGGGGGTTGCTGAAGCTTTCTTT.

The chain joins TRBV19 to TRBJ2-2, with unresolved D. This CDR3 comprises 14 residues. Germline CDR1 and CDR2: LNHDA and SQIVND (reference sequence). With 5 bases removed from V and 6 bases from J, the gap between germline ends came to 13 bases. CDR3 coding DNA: TGTGCCAGTAGTTATATCTCAGAGGCCGGGGAGCTGTTTTTT. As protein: CASSYISEAGELFF.

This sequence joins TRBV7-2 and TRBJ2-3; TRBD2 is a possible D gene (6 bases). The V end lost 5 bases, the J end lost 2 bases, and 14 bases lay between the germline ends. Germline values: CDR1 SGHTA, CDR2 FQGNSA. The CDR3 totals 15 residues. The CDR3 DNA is TGTGCCAGCAGCCCTGTGGCGGGGACCACAGATACGCAGTATTTT. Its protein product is CASSPVAGTTDTQYF.

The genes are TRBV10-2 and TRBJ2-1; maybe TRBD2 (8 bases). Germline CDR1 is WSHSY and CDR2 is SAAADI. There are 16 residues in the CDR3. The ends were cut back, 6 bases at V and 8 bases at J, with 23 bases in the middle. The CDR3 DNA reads TGCGCCAGCAGCTCAACCCCGGGACTAGGGGGCTATGAGCAGTTCTTC. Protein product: CASSSTPGLGGYEQFF.

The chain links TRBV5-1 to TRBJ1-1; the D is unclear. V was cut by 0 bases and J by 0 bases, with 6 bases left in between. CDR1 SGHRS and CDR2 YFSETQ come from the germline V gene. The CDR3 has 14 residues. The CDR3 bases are TGCGCCAGCAGCTTGGGAGAAATGAACACTGAAGCTTTCTTT. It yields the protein CASSLGEMNTEAFF.

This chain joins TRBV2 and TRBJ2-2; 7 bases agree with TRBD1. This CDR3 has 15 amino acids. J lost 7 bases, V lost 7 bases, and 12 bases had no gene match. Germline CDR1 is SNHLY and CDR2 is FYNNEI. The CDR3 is CASKTLDRERGELFF. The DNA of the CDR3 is TGTGCCAGCAAGACTTTAGACAGGGAGCGCGGGGAGCTGTTTTTT.

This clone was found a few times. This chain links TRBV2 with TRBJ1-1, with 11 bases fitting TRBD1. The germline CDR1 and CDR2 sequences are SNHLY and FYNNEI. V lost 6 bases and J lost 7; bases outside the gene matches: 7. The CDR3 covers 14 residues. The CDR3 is CASRGTGGRGEAFF. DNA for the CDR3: TGTGCCAGCAGAGGGACAGGGGGGAGGGGTGAAGCTTTCTTT. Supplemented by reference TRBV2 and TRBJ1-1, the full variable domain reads EPEVTQTPSHQVTQMGQEVILRCVPISNHLYFYWYRQILGQKVEFLVSFYNNEISEKSEIFDDQFSVERPDGSNFTLKIRSTKLEDSAMYFCASRGTGGRGEAFFGQGTRLTVV.

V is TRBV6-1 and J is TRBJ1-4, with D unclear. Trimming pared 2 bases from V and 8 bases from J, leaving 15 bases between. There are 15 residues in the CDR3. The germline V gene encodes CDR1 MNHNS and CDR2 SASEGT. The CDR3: CASSESTVGDEKLFF. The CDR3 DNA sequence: TGTGCCAGCAGTGAAAGCACAGTTGGTGACGAAAAACTGTTTTTT.

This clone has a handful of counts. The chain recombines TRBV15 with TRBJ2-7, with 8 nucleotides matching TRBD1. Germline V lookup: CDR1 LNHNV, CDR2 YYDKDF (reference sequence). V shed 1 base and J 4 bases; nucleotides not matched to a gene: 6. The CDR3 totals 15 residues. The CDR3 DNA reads TGTGCCACCAGCAGAGTAAGGACAGGGACGTACGAGCAGTACTTC. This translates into CATSRVRTGTYEQYF.

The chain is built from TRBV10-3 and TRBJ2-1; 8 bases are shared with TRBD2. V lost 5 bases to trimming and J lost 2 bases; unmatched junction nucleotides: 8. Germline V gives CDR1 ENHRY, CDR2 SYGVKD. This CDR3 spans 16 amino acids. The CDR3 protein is CAISQPGLGTYNEQFF. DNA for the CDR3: TGTGCCATCAGTCAACCGGGACTAGGGACCTACAATGAGCAGTTCTTC.

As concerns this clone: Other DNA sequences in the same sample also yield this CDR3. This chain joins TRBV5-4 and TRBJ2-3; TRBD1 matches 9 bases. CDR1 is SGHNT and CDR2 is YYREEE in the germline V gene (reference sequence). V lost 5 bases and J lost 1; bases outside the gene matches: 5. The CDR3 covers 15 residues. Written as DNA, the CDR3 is TGTGCCAGCAGTCTTGACAGGGGGGGCACAGATACGCAGTATTTT. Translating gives CASSLDRGGTDTQYF. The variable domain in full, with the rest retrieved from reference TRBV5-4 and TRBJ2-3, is ETGVTQSPTHLIKTRGQQVTLRCSSQSGHNTVSWYQQALGQGPQFIFQYYREEENGRGNFPPRFSGLQFPNYSSELNVNALELDDSALYLCASSLDRGGTDTQYFGPGTRLTVL.

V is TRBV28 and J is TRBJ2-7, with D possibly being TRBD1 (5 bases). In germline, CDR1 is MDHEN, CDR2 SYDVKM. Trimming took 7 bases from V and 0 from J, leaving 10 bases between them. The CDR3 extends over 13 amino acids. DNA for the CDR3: TGTGCCAGCACTAGGGGCAACTCCTACGAGCAGTACTTC. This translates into CASTRGNSYEQYF.

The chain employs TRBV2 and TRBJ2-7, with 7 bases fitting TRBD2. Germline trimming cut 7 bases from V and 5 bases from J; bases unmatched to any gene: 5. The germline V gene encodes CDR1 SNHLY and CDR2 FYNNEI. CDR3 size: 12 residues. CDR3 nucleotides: TGTGCCAGCATCGGGGGGTTGAACGAGCAGTACTTC. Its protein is CASIGGLNEQYF. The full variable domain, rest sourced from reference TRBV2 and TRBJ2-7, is EPEVTQTPSHQVTQMGQEVILRCVPISNHLYFYWYRQILGQKVEFLVSFYNNEISEKSEIFDDQFSVERPDGSNFTLKIRSTKLEDSAMYFCASIGGLNEQYFGPGTRLTVT.

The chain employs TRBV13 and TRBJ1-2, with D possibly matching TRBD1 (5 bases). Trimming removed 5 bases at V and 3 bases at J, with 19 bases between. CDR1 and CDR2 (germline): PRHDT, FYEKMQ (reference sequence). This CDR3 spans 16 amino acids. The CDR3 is CASSPGGLRGYYGYTF. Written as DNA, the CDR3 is TGTGCCAGCAGCCCGGGGGGACTCCGGGGGTACTATGGCTACACCTTC. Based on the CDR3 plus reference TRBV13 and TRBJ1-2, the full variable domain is AAGVIQSPRHLIKEKRETATLKCYPIPRHDTVYWYQQGPGQDPQFLISFYEKMQSDKGSIPDRFSAQQFSDYHSELNMSSLELGDSALYFCASSPGGLRGYYGYTFGSGTRLTVV.

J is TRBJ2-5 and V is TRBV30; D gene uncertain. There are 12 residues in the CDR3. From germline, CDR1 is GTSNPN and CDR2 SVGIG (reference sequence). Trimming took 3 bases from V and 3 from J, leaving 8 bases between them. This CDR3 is CAWRDSEETQYF. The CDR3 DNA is TGTGCCTGGAGAGATTCAGAAGAGACCCAGTACTTC. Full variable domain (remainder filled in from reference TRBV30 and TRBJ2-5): SQTIHQWPATLVQPVGSPLSLECTVEGTSNPNLYWYRQAAGRGLQLLFYSVGIGQISSEVPQNLSASRPQDRQFILSSKKLLLSDSGFYLCAWRDSEETQYFGPGTRLLVL.

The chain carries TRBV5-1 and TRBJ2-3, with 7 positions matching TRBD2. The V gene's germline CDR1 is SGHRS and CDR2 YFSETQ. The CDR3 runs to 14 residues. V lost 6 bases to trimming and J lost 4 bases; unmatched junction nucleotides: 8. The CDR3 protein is CASNLAGDADTQYF. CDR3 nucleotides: TGCGCCAGCAACCTTGCGGGAGACGCAGATACGCAGTATTTT.

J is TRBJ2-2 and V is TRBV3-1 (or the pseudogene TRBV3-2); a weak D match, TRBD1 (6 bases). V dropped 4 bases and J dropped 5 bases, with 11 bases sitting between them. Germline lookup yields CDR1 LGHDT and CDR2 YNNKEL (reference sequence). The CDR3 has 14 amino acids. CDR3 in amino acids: CASSLVQGTGELFF. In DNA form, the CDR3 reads TGTGCCAGCAGCCTCGTCCAGGGGACCGGGGAGCTGTTTTTT.

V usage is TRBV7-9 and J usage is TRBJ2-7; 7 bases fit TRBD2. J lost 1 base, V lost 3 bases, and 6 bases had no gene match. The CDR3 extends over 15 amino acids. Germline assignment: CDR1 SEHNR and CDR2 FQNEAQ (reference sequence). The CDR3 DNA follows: TGTGCCAGCAGCTTCGGGCTCGGGGGGTCCTACGAGCAGTACTTC. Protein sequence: CASSFGLGGSYEQYF.

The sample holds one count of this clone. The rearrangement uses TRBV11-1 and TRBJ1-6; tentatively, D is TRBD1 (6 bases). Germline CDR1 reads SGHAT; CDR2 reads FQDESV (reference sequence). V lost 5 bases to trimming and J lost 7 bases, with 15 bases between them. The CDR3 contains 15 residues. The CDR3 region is CASSRSQGYNSPLHF. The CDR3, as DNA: TGTGCCAGCAGCCGTTCGCAGGGGTACAATTCACCCCTCCACTTT.